This entry describes one T cell receptor beta chain. The authors reverse transcribed roughly 0.5 to 1 ug RNA with random hexamers. TCRdb passed the immunoSEQ multiplex PCR reads through MiXCR, listing each CDR3 protein once. The sample shows some 260,000 distinct CDR3 sequences, approximately 81% of them seen only once. This record belongs to a study of CD8 T cells in Susac syndrome. V lost 6 bases and J 0 bases, leaving 12 bases between the germline ends. The CDR3 is made up of 15 amino acids. CDR1 and CDR2 from the germline V gene are MNHEY and SMNVEV (reference sequence). This TCR was recovered from a human donor with multiple sclerosis. Sequencing was done on a sample of CD8+ T cells from PBMCs. V is TRBV27 and J is TRBJ1-3, with D maybe TRBD1 (6 bases). The CDR3 nucleotides read TGTGCCAGCAGGCTACAGGGAAACTCTGGAAACACCATATATTTT. This translates into CASRLQGNSGNTIYF.